These 12 T cell receptor beta chains were all obtained from the same sample, sequenced in a study of PD-L1 blockade in urothelial cancer. Sequencing used immunoSEQ multiplex PCR; TCRdb keeps in-frame clones, though not all of them. Here the sample spans some 42,000 clones, 81% being singletons. This material consisted of PBMCs, taken around atezolizumab (anti-PD-L1) treatment. The source is a man between 65 and 80 years old with urothelial cancer.

The genes are TRBV7-6 and TRBJ2-5; TRBD2 is a possible D gene (6 bases). The CDR3 has 15 amino acids. V was cut by 0 bases and J by 4 bases, with 12 bases left in between. The germline gives CDR1 SGHVS, CDR2 FNYEAQ. CDR3 sequence (DNA): TGTGCCAGCAGCTTAGCACGTCTAGCGCGAGAGACCCAGTACTTC. This gives the protein CASSLARLARETQYF.

V and J are TRBV21-1 and TRBJ2-7; the table names TRBD2, a call not compared with the DNA. TRBV21-1 is tagged as a pseudogene. The CDR3 is made up of 17 amino acids. The CDR3 region is CASSIIRREGRYIEQYF. The DNA of the CDR3 is TGTGCCAGCAGCATCATCAGGCGGGAGGGCCGGTATATCGAGCAGTACTTC.

This chain links TRBV14 with TRBJ1-3; 7 bases match TRBD1. The CDR3 runs to 17 residues. Germline V gene data show CDR1 as SGHDN and CDR2 as FVKESK. The trim removed 2 bases at V and 0 bases at J, leaving 7 bases unmatched. This chain's CDR3 is CASSQPSGTDSGNTIYF. The CDR3 DNA sequence: TGTGCCAGCAGCCAACCTTCCGGGACAGACTCTGGAAACACCATATATTTT.

The chain combines TRBV28 with TRBJ2-7; tentative D call: TRBD2 (6 bases). The V end was cut by 1 base, the J end by 7 bases, with 14 bases between. The CDR3 has 14 residues. Germline-derived CDR1 and CDR2 are MDHEN and SYDVKM. The CDR3 sequence is CASSLYAGTGEQYF. DNA of the CDR3: TGTGCCAGCAGTTTATACGCGGGGACGGGGGAGCAGTACTTC.

The genes are TRBV7-8 and TRBJ1-4, with a weak D call TRBD1 (6 bases). V was shortened by 5 bases and J by 5 bases, with 12 bases between the two germline ends. CDR1 is SGHVS, CDR2 FQNEAQ, per germline. This CDR3 has 14 amino acids. The CDR3 nucleotides are TGTGCCAGCAGCCCCGAGGGGGGGAATGAAAAACTGTTTTTT. Translation gives CASSPEGGNEKLFF.

The chain uses TRBV28 and TRBJ2-2; tentative D call: TRBD1 (5 bases). This CDR3 is 14 amino acids long. CDR1 and CDR2 (germline): MDHEN, SYDVKM. With 7 bases removed from V and 3 bases from J, the gap between germline ends came to 12 bases. CDR3 nucleotides: TGTGCCAGCACGACAGAGCCCTACACCGGGGAGCTGTTTTTT. Translation gives CASTTEPYTGELFF.

Notes on this clone: This likely comes from a read error, as the CDR3 has no conserved phenylalanine or tryptophan at its end. The DNA is omitted, as the CDR3 cannot be located on it reliably, and the CDR3 follows TCRdb's listing. The V and J genes are TRBV2 and TRBJ1-2; the DNA was not compared with TRBD1, the D call given in the table. The CDR3 length equals 9 residues, ends included. Germline CDR1 SNHLY, CDR2 FYNNEI. The CDR3 loop reads CASSREGQL.

The sample holds a few counts of this clone. The V call is TRBV2, the J call TRBJ2-2; a possible D gene is TRBD1 (5 bases). The CDR3 loop spans 13 amino acids. Germline CDR1 reads SNHLY; CDR2 reads FYNNEI. Trimming removed 4 bases at V and 4 bases at J, with 7 bases between. For the CDR3, the DNA is TGTGCCAGCAGTGTAGACAGCACCGGGGAGCTGTTTTTT. It encodes CASSVDSTGELFF.

There are a few counts of this clone. This rearrangement joins TRBV2 to TRBJ1-1; a possible D gene is TRBD1 (5 bases). This CDR3 has 15 amino acids. V was clipped by 7 bases and J by 5 bases, with 20 bases between them. Looked up from germline, CDR1 is SNHLY and CDR2 is FYNNEI. CDR3 loop: CASMLQVTSGTEAFF. The CDR3, as DNA: TGTGCCAGCATGCTACAGGTTACGTCGGGTACTGAAGCTTTCTTT.

CDR3 DNA sequence: TGTGCCAGCAGCTTTTGGGGGGGAGACTACGAGCAGTACTTC. It translates to CASSFWGGDYEQYF. The genes are TRBV5-4 and TRBJ2-7; 7 bases align to TRBD2. CDR1 and CDR2 (germline): SGHNT, YYREEE (reference sequence). The CDR3 length is 14 residues. The junction had 5 bases not matched to a gene; V was cut back by 2 bases and J by 3 bases.

This clone has a single count. The chain recombines TRBV7-2 with TRBJ2-5; no reliable D call. Germline CDR1 SGHTA, CDR2 FQGNSA. Deletions cut 2 bases from V and 5 bases from J, with 15 bases between. The CDR3 contains 15 residues. CDR3 nucleotides: TGTGCCAGCAGCTTATTTGAAGGAGCGTGGGAGACCCAGTACTTC. Its protein product is CASSLFEGAWETQYF.

The rearrangement uses TRBV30 and TRBJ2-6, with D possibly TRBD2 on 6 matching bases. From germline, CDR1 is GTSNPN and CDR2 SVGIG (reference sequence). The germline V and J ends were trimmed by 5 bases and 0 bases, with 20 bases remaining between them. This CDR3 comprises 18 residues. In DNA, the CDR3 is TGTGCCTGGGGCCTTTACCGGGACTTCCCCTCTGGGGCCAACGTCCTGACTTTC. It specifies CAWGLYRDFPSGANVLTF.